The sequence of this TCR beta chain was determined in a study of blood T cells in healthy people across ages. Whole-study findings and limits: Both naive CD4+ cell counts and diversity were greater in long-lived donors than in aged donors. PBMC samples, being unsorted, prevented any conclusive comparison of naive and antigen-experienced cells.

Alongside a J-beta primer mix, a sample-barcoded 5' primer served in a second PCR lasting roughly 7 to 12 cycles. TCRdb redid the calling of the 5' RACE reads with MiXCR, one entry per CDR3 protein. The profile covers about 1.6 million distinct CDR3 sequences, with 30% to 40% appearing a single time and approximately 11% taken by the ten largest. Concerning this clonotype: Antigen: not known.

Losses at the gene ends were 6 bases for V and 15 bases for J; bases not matched to a gene: 8. The CDR3 covers 11 residues. Germline-derived CDR1 and CDR2 are LNHDA and SQIVND (reference sequence). At least 6 micrograms of total RNA were extracted per sample. This TCR came from a woman in her 30s in good health. Sequenced input: blood. This chain uses TRBV19 with TRBJ2-1; 7 positions agree with TRBD2. The CDR3 protein is CASRAGGGWFF. In nucleotides, the CDR3 is TGTGCCAGTAGGGCTGGCGGGGGATGGTTCTTC.